These 24 T cell receptor beta chains were all obtained from the same sample, sequenced in a study of regulatory T cells in long-lasting Graves disease. CDR3-region Arm-PCR and iRepertoire HTBI primers produced the TCR beta libraries. TCRdb re-analysed the multiplex PCR reads in MiXCR, keeping a single row per CDR3 protein. This sample has about 660,000 distinct CDR3 sequences, with around 30% found just once. Sample time point: persistent/refractory GD, antithyroid drugs over 5 years with positive TRAb. Preparation of the TCR library used RNA extracted from PBMCs. The source was peripheral blood mononuclear cells (PBMCs), collected when the disease was refractory, from a patient treated with antithyroid drugs. Receptors originate from a female donor with Graves disease.

The table lists this clonotype with a few counts. The chain is built from TRBV7-9 and TRBJ1-1; TRBD1 agrees at 7 bases. This CDR3 contains 17 residues. CDR1 is SEHNR and CDR2 is FQNEAQ in the germline V gene (reference sequence). V shed 5 bases and J 3 bases; nucleotides not matched to a gene: 15. The CDR3 spells CASSKVGAGRGDTEAFF. CDR3 DNA sequence: TGTGCCAGCAGCAAAGTAGGGGCGGGCAGGGGGGACACTGAAGCTTTCTTT.

This clonotype was picked up a small number of times. V is TRBV19 and J is TRBJ2-5; TRBD2 matches 10 bases. CDR3 length: 14 amino acids. J gave up 3 bases and V 7 bases, and 5 bases lay outside the gene matches. The germline V gene encodes CDR1 LNHDA and CDR2 SQIVND (reference sequence). CDR3 DNA: TGTGCCAGTACCCTAGGACTAGCGGAAGAGACCCAGTACTTC. Protein product: CASTLGLAEETQYF.

The chain carries TRBV7-2 and TRBJ1-2; 7 bases agree with TRBD1. The CDR3 sequence is 13 residues long. With V trimmed by 6 bases and J by 2 bases, 3 bases remained unmatched. Germline loops: CDR1 SGHTA, CDR2 FQGNSA. In DNA, the CDR3 is TGTGCCAGCAGTGACAGGGCCAACTATGGCTACACCTTC. It codes for CASSDRANYGYTF.

This chain joins TRBV7-2 and TRBJ2-2; TRBD2 matches 13 bases. The CDR3 has 16 amino acids. CDR1 is SGHTA, CDR2 FQGNSA, per germline. With 5 bases clipped from V and 3 bases from J, the junction kept 3 bases outside the gene matches. DNA of the CDR3: TGTGCCAGCAGCATACTAGCGGGAGGGCACACCGGGGAGCTGTTTTTT. It yields the protein CASSILAGGHTGELFF.

The chain couples TRBV7-3 to TRBJ1-2; D gene ambiguous. Germline CDR1 SGHTA, CDR2 FQGTGA. There are 15 residues in the CDR3. V lost 6 bases and J 7 bases, leaving 21 bases between the germline ends. Written as DNA, the CDR3 is TGTGCCAGCAGTTACCGTAGGGAGGAGGGTGTTGGCTACACCTTC. Translated: CASSYRREEGVGYTF.

This clonotype was counted once. The chain links TRBV10-3 to TRBJ1-1; D unclear. V was clipped by 3 bases and J by 4 bases, with 15 bases between them. The CDR3 covers 15 residues. Germline CDR1 and CDR2: ENHRY and SYGVKD. The CDR3 reads CAISDSTIAGTEAFF. CDR3 in DNA: TGTGCCATCAGTGACTCGACAATTGCGGGCACTGAAGCTTTCTTT.

This clonotype has ten or more counts. The genes are TRBV28 and TRBJ1-2; D is possibly TRBD1 (5 bases). Trimming stripped 5 bases from V and 0 bases from J, with 13 bases between. The CDR3 loop spans 15 amino acids. Looked up from germline, CDR1 is MDHEN and CDR2 is SYDVKM. CDR3 sequence: CASSRPRTPNYGYTF. The CDR3 region has the DNA TGTGCCAGCAGTCGGCCACGGACACCTAACTATGGCTACACCTTC.

In its sample, this clonotype was seen a few times. The V call is TRBV2, the J call TRBJ1-6; D is perhaps TRBD1 (5 bases). CDR3 length: 15 amino acids. Germline V lookup: CDR1 SNHLY, CDR2 FYNNEI. Between the trimmed V and J ends, which lost 7 bases and 1 base, there was a span of 11 bases. The CDR3 region has the DNA TGTGCCAGCATACAGGACGGGTCCTATAATTCACCCCTCCACTTT. As protein: CASIQDGSYNSPLHF.

In its sample, this clonotype was seen a few times. V is TRBV10-3 and J is TRBJ2-5; TRBD2 agrees at 7 bases. This CDR3 contains 14 residues. Trimming at V came to 6 bases and at J to 7 bases, leaving 11 bases not matched to a gene. Germline CDR1 and CDR2: ENHRY and SYGVKD. This CDR3 is CAISPGREDSTQYF. CDR3 DNA sequence: TGTGCCATCAGCCCGGGACGGGAGGACTCGACCCAGTACTTC.

This rearrangement joins TRBV2 to TRBJ1-1; D remains unclear. Trimming removed 8 bases from V and 0 bases from J, with 16 bases in between. CDR1 is SNHLY and CDR2 is FYNNEI in the germline V gene. The CDR3 is 15 amino acids. Written as DNA, the CDR3 is TGTGCCAGCGAAAAGGACGGAAGAATGAACACTGAAGCTTTCTTT. Its protein is CASEKDGRMNTEAFF.

The CDR3 DNA sequence: TGTGCCAGTAGTTTCGGACAGGCGATCCCGAACACTGAAGCTTTCTTT. Its protein product is CASSFGQAIPNTEAFF. The chain is built from TRBV19 and TRBJ1-1; 7 nucleotides match TRBD1. Trimming took 5 bases from V and 1 from J; bases not matched to a gene: 10. The CDR3 length is 16 residues. CDR1 is LNHDA and CDR2 is SQIVND in the germline V gene (reference sequence).

Details on this clonotype: This may be a read error: a much more frequent sequence differs by one nucleotide. The rearrangement joins TRBV28 to TRBJ1-1, with D unresolved. V was cut by 3 bases and J by 4 bases, with 15 bases left in between. CDR1 MDHEN and CDR2 SYDVKM come from the germline V gene. This CDR3 is 15 amino acids long. The CDR3 DNA follows: TGTGCCAGCAGTTTTGGGCAGAACTTGAGCACTGAAGCTTTCTTT. It yields the protein CASSFGQNLSTEAFF.

This clonotype has just one count. The gene calls are TRBV5-6 and TRBJ2-3; no reliable D call. The CDR3 loop spans 13 amino acids. In germline, CDR1 is SGHDT, CDR2 YYEEEE. With 5 bases removed from V and 5 bases from J, the gap between germline ends came to 12 bases. For the CDR3, the DNA is TGTGCCAGCAGTCAGACTGGGGAAGATACGCAGTATTTT. This translates into CASSQTGEDTQYF.

Many counts were recorded for this clonotype. This chain uses TRBV11-3 with TRBJ2-7; the match to TRBD1 covers 9 bases. The length of the CDR3 is 15 residues. V was pared by 1 base and J by 6 bases, with 7 bases of the junction left unmatched. Germline V CDR1 and CDR2: SGHNT, YENEEA. For the CDR3, the DNA is TGTGCCAGCAGCTTAGTGTGGGACAGGGTTCGCGAGCAGTACTTC. This encodes CASSLVWDRVREQYF.

V usage is TRBV3-1 and J usage is TRBJ1-4; D not resolved. Trimming took off 3 bases at V and 8 bases at J, with 7 bases between the two ends. The CDR3 totals 12 residues. Germline CDR1 is LGHDT and CDR2 is YNNKEL (reference sequence). The DNA for the CDR3 is TGTGCCAGCAGCCAGAGGGAGGAAAAACTGTTTTTT. Translated: CASSQREEKLFF.

The CDR3 DNA is TGCAGTGCTAGATCGAAGACTAGCGGGGTCTACGAGCAGTACTTC. Encoded protein: CSARSKTSGVYEQYF. This chain uses TRBV20-1 with TRBJ2-7, with 11 bases fitting TRBD2. The V gene's germline CDR1 is DFQATT and CDR2 SNEGSKA (reference sequence). The J segment lost 3 bases and the V segment lost 2 bases, leaving 6 bases of the junction unmatched. CDR3 size: 15 residues.

This clonotype was observed a handful of times. This chain uses TRBV5-1 with TRBJ2-5; 7 bases line up with TRBD2. J lost 9 bases, V lost 1 base, and 12 bases had no gene match. CDR3 length: 15 amino acids. Germline-derived CDR1 and CDR2 are SGHRS and YFSETQ. The CDR3 DNA reads TGCGCCAGCAGCTTGAGTAGGGAGGGATCCGGGGCCCAGTACTTC. Amino acids: CASSLSREGSGAQYF.

For this clonotype: With a much larger clone just one base away, this may be a read error. The rearrangement links TRBV11-2 to TRBJ2-5; D is undetermined. The end of the DNA aligns better with TRBJ2-4, so the J call may be wrong. The CDR3 spans 13 residues. CDR1 and CDR2 from the germline V gene are SGHAT and FQNNGV. The CDR3 region is CAGSFDPVDIQYF. For the CDR3, the DNA is TGTGCCGGCAGCTTTGACCCGGTGGACATTCAGTACTTC.

This clonotype was counted a few times. V is TRBV28 and J is TRBJ1-2; D uncertain. The V and J ends lost 6 bases and 3 bases respectively, with 20 bases between them. This CDR3 is 16 amino acids long. The germline V gene has CDR1 MDHEN and CDR2 SYDVKM. As DNA, the CDR3 is TGTGCCAGCAGCCTCCTATTCCGGGAAGGTGACTATGGCTACACCTTC. It codes for CASSLLFREGDYGYTF.

The table lists this clonotype with a few counts. The rearrangement joins TRBV28 to TRBJ1-2; the D is unclear. The V gene lost 3 bases and the J gene lost 7 bases, with 15 bases spanning the gap. The CDR3 sequence is 14 residues long. CDR1 is MDHEN and CDR2 is SYDVKM in the germline V gene. CDR3 residues: CASSFGDPGSGYTF. The DNA of the CDR3 is TGTGCCAGCAGTTTCGGGGATCCGGGATCTGGCTACACCTTC.

This clonotype was found a few times. J is TRBJ1-5 and V is TRBV20-1; D gene ambiguous. Germline CDR1 reads DFQATT; CDR2 reads SNEGSKA (reference sequence). This CDR3 has 15 amino acids. V was pared by 0 bases and J by 8 bases, with 17 bases between. CDR3 residues: CSARDIAAVREPQHF. CDR3 sequence (DNA): TGCAGTGCTAGAGATATCGCGGCGGTGCGGGAGCCCCAGCATTTT.

The chain recombines TRBV7-9 with TRBJ2-7; 9 bases map to TRBD1. V gave up 4 bases and J gave up 3 bases; unmatched junction bases: 19. Germline CDR1 is SEHNR and CDR2 is FQNEAQ (reference sequence). This CDR3 comprises 19 residues. CDR3 nucleotide sequence: TGTGCCAGCAGCTCAATTAAGGGGGACAGGGAGGGATCGAACTACGAGCAGTACTTC. It translates to CASSSIKGDREGSNYEQYF.

This clonotype was detected only a few times. The chain is built from TRBV6-1 and TRBJ2-7; perhaps TRBD2 as D (6 bases). The CDR3 covers 16 residues. V was clipped by 5 bases and J by 4 bases, with 21 bases between them. The germline V gene has CDR1 MNHNS and CDR2 SASEGT. CDR3 amino acids: CASSNLPGTLRYEQYF. CDR3 coding DNA: TGTGCCAGCAGTAACCTACCCGGGACTCTTCGGTACGAGCAGTACTTC.

This clonotype was detected many times. The genes are TRBV6-1 and TRBJ2-7, with D possibly being TRBD1 (5 bases). V was pared by 6 bases and J by 2 bases, with 14 bases between. CDR3 length equals 14 residues. Germline V gene sequence: CDR1 MNHNS, CDR2 SASEGT. The CDR3 region has the DNA TGTGCCAGCAGCGATGCAGGGCTTGCCTACGAGCAGTACTTC. Translation: CASSDAGLAYEQYF.